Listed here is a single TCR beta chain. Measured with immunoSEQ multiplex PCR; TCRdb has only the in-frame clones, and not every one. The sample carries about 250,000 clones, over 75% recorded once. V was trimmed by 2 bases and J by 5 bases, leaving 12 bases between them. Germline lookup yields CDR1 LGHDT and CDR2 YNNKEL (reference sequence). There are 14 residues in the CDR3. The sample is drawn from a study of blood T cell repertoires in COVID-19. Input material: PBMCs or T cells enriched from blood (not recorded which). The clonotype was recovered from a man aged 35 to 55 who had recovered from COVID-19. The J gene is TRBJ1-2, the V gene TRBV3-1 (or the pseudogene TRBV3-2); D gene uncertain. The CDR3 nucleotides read TGTGCCAGCAGCCAACTAACAGCCCAATATGGCTACACCTTC. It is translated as CASSQLTAQYGYTF.